These 11 T cell receptor beta chains were sequenced from one sample in a study of cytomegalovirus exposure and HLA in healthy donors (TCRdb year 2017). The library relied on the immunoSEQ multiplex PCR assay. TCRdb's version of the immuneACCESS table is confined to in-frame rearrangements and falls short of the full clone set. An unresolved V gene accounts for under half of the shortfall where checked; the remainder is of unknown origin. This sample gives 110,000 to 150,000 clones in total; around four fifths of them show up just once. More than 1.4% of the sample rests with the top ten. Sequenced sample: PBMCs. Receptors were obtained from a woman younger than 45 in good health and CMV-seronegative.

V gene TRBV4-2 combines with J gene TRBJ1-2; no definite D call. The germline V and J ends were trimmed by 0 bases and 6 bases, with 14 bases remaining between them. CDR1 and CDR2 (germline): LGHNA, YNFKEQ. CDR3 length equals 15 residues. The chain's CDR3 is CASSQDQAGLNGYTF. The DNA of the CDR3 is TGTGCCAGCAGCCAAGACCAGGCGGGGTTGAATGGCTACACCTTC.

The rearrangement joins TRBV29-1 to TRBJ2-7; 10 bases fit TRBD2. After removal of 6 bases from V and 0 bases from J, the junction contained 5 bases not matched to a gene. Germline CDR1 SQVTM, CDR2 ANQGSEA. The CDR3 runs 14 residues. The CDR3 sequence: CSVLLAGHSYEQYF. In DNA form, the CDR3 reads TGCAGCGTCCTACTAGCGGGGCACTCCTACGAGCAGTACTTC.

The chain uses TRBV13 and TRBJ2-7; 9 bases fit TRBD1. The CDR3 spans 15 residues. Germline CDR1 PRHDT, CDR2 FYEKMQ (reference sequence). V shed 5 bases, J shed 5 bases, and the junction held 10 bases outside the gene matches. The CDR3 nucleotides are TGTGCCAGCAGCATAAACAGGGGGCTTAGGCACGAGCAGTACTTC. It yields the protein CASSINRGLRHEQYF.

The chain employs TRBV15 and TRBJ1-5; D possibly corresponds to TRBD1 (5 bases). This CDR3 region has 15 residues. The V end was cut by 1 base, the J end by 4 bases, with 11 bases between. Looked up from germline, CDR1 is LNHNV and CDR2 is YYDKDF (reference sequence). The DNA of the CDR3 is TGTGCCACCAGCAGAGGGGCCTCAGGGAATCAGCCCCAGCATTTT. This gives the protein CATSRGASGNQPQHF.

The chain links TRBV7-8 to TRBJ1-5; D unresolved. The CDR3 is 14 amino acids. V lost 5 bases and J 5 bases, leaving 13 bases between the germline ends. CDR1 SGHVS and CDR2 FQNEAQ come from the germline V gene. CDR3 protein: CASSKEAVHQPQHF. Written as DNA, the CDR3 is TGTGCCAGCAGCAAAGAAGCGGTCCATCAGCCCCAGCATTTT.

This chain's CDR3 is CAIRTDGSGGPSSYNEQFF. CDR3 nucleotides: TGTGCCATCAGGACCGACGGGAGCGGGGGCCCTAGCTCCTACAATGAGCAGTTCTTC. The V call is TRBV10-3, the J call TRBJ2-1; 8 bases agree with TRBD2. V lost 6 bases, J lost 0 bases, and 16 bases stayed unmatched. The germline V gene has CDR1 ENHRY and CDR2 SYGVKD. The CDR3 runs 19 residues.

CDR3 nucleotides: TGTGCCAGCAGTAGGGACAGGGAGTTCGAGCAGTACTTC. Protein: CASSRDREFEQYF. The gene calls are TRBV27 and TRBJ2-7; 9 bases match TRBD1. The germline V gene has CDR1 MNHEY and CDR2 SMNVEV (reference sequence). The CDR3 extends over 13 amino acids. The ends lost 5 bases at V and 6 bases at J; junction bases unmatched: 5.

The chain couples TRBV5-1 to TRBJ2-5; TRBD2 agrees at 11 bases. From germline, CDR1 is SGHRS and CDR2 YFSETQ. This CDR3 is built from 15 residues. V was pared by 3 bases and J by 2 bases, with 3 bases of the junction left unmatched. CDR3 region: CASSSSGGSQETQYF. CDR3 sequence (DNA): TGCGCCAGCAGCTCTAGCGGGGGGTCACAAGAGACCCAGTACTTC.

The chain recombines TRBV19 with TRBJ2-7, with a weak D call TRBD1 (5 bases). The CDR3 runs to 15 residues. Trimming stripped 4 bases from V and 5 bases from J, with 18 bases between. The germline CDR1 and CDR2 sequences are LNHDA and SQIVND (reference sequence). In DNA form, the CDR3 reads TGTGCCAGTAGTAACCCCGAGGCAGGGAAACACGAGCAGTACTTC. Translating it yields CASSNPEAGKHEQYF.

The chain is built from TRBV13 and TRBJ2-7; the D gene is possibly TRBD1 (6 bases). CDR1 PRHDT and CDR2 FYEKMQ come from the germline V gene (reference sequence). Trimming took 0 bases from V and 4 from J, leaving 13 bases between them. The CDR3 has 15 residues. The CDR3 DNA sequence: TGTGCCAGCAGCTTAGGCGGGCAGGGGTCATACGAGCAGTACTTC. Protein sequence: CASSLGGQGSYEQYF.

The CDR3 nucleotides read TGTGCCAGCAGCTTAGGACCCCTGGTAGCGGGGGGGTCCTACGAGCAGTACTTC. It is translated as CASSLGPLVAGGSYEQYF. V usage is TRBV7-2 and J usage is TRBJ2-7; 11 nucleotides agree with TRBD2. Germline loops: CDR1 SGHTA, CDR2 FQGNSA. The CDR3 contains 18 residues. Germline trimming cut 1 base from V and 1 base from J; bases unmatched to any gene: 9.